This TCR beta chain was recovered during a study of Graves' ophthalmopathy and Graves' hyperthyroidism. Overall study findings and caveats: Among thyroid clonotypes expanded above 0.001 frequency, most also appeared in blood. Ophthalmopathy cases were distinguished from stable hyperthyroidism by a 13-signature model, reaching approximately 88% sensitivity and around 83% specificity.

Amplification of TCR beta CDR3 regions used RNA transcripts. RT-PCR was first run with HTBI primers, then multiplex PCR in a second round. Each CDR3 protein gets one entry after TCRdb re-called the multiplex PCR reads with MiXCR. Of more than 300,000 distinct CDR3 sequences in the sample, about 18% are singletons; the top ten hold 2.4%. The CDR3 runs to 13 residues. The germline V gene encodes CDR1 SQVTM and CDR2 ANQGSEA. V dropped 3 bases and J dropped 2; count of bases not matched to a gene: 2. Stable hyperthyroidism referred to disease that showed no ophthalmopathy within 18 months of follow-up. Patients in the hyperthyroidism group, adults aged 18 to 65, were newly diagnosed, under 2 months' duration. This clonotype showed up many times. Its antigen is not identified.

The chain links TRBV29-1 to TRBJ2-7, with TRBD1 identical over 9 bases. Sequencing was carried out using peripheral blood. This clonotype originated in an adult woman with stable Graves' hyperthyroidism. CDR3 in amino acids: CSVDTGGPYEQYF. The CDR3 DNA sequence: TGCAGCGTTGATACAGGGGGCCCCTACGAGCAGTACTTC.